The next 24 T cell receptor beta chains were all read from a single sample in a study of blood T cell repertoires in COVID-19. The protocol was immunoSEQ multiplex PCR, while the TCRdb copy is restricted to in-frame clones and leaves out a portion. Of 88,000 or so clones listed, approximately 83% are singletons. Input material: peripheral blood. The origin of the receptors is a human donor in a cohort sampled during active COVID-19.

The genes are TRBV29-1 and TRBJ1-1, with D hard to call. CDR1 and CDR2 (germline): SQVTM, ANQGSEA. Deletions cut 4 bases from V and 11 bases from J, with 17 bases between. CDR3 length: 12 amino acids. CDR3 sequence: CSVVPGESNAFF. DNA of the CDR3: TGCAGCGTTGTACCTGGGGAGAGTAATGCTTTCTTT.

The rearrangement uses TRBV18 and TRBJ1-5, with TRBD1 identical over 9 bases. The germline V gene has CDR1 KGHSH and CDR2 LQKENI. The CDR3 length is 17 residues. V lost 2 bases to trimming and J lost 2 bases; unmatched junction nucleotides: 7. CDR3 coding DNA: TGTGCCAGCTCACCAAGAAACAGGACAGGGGGCAATCAGCCCCAGCATTTT. Encoded protein: CASSPRNRTGGNQPQHF.

The gene calls are TRBV7-2 and TRBJ2-3; 13 bases fit TRBD2. Unmatched junction bases numbered 1, after V lost 5 bases and J lost 5 bases. This CDR3 spans 14 amino acids. From germline, CDR1 is SGHTA and CDR2 FQGNSA. The CDR3 protein is CASSRTSGGDTQYF. Here the CDR3 DNA reads TGTGCCAGCAGCCGGACTAGCGGGGGAGATACGCAGTATTTT.

This chain uses TRBV5-1 with TRBJ1-2; the match to TRBD1 covers 7 bases. The ends lost 3 bases at V and 0 bases at J; junction bases unmatched: 5. CDR1 and CDR2 (germline): SGHRS, YFSETQ. This CDR3 is 15 amino acids long. CDR3 DNA: TGCGCCAGCAGCTCCCGACAGGGCGCTAACTATGGCTACACCTTC. Its translation is CASSSRQGANYGYTF.

V is TRBV3-1 (or the pseudogene TRBV3-2) and J is TRBJ1-1; D is perhaps TRBD1 (6 bases). The ends were cut back, 4 bases at V and 0 bases at J, with 9 bases in the middle. The CDR3 has 14 amino acids. Germline V gene sequence: CDR1 LGHDT, CDR2 YNNKEL (reference sequence). DNA for the CDR3: TGTGCCAGCAGCCCCGAGGGGGTGAACACTGAAGCTTTCTTT. Encoded protein: CASSPEGVNTEAFF.

This chain joins TRBV7-2 and TRBJ2-7; 8 bases match TRBD2. Germline CDR1 and CDR2: SGHTA and FQGNSA. CDR3 length: 15 amino acids. After removal of 2 bases from V and 3 bases from J, the junction contained 6 bases not matched to a gene. CDR3 residues: CASSLYYGGGYEQYF. CDR3 DNA sequence: TGTGCCAGCAGCTTATATTACGGGGGGGGCTACGAGCAGTACTTC.

A single count supports this clone. This sequence joins TRBV6-4 and TRBJ1-1; 7 bases agree with TRBD1. Trimming at V came to 3 bases and at J to 4 bases, leaving 5 bases not matched to a gene. Per the germline V gene, CDR1 is MRHNA and CDR2 is SNTAGT. The CDR3 sequence is 14 residues long. The DNA for the CDR3 is TGTGCCAGCAGTGAGAACAGGGGCGGCACTGAAGCTTTCTTT. Its translation: CASSENRGGTEAFF.

The chain is built from TRBV27 and TRBJ1-2; 10 nucleotides align to TRBD1. Losses at the gene ends were 4 bases for V and 6 bases for J; bases not matched to a gene: 5. Looked up from germline, CDR1 is MNHEY and CDR2 is SMNVEV (reference sequence). CDR3 length: 14 amino acids. CDR3 nucleotides: TGTGCCAGCAGTTACCGACAGGGGGCGGATGGCTACACCTTC. The encoded protein is CASSYRQGADGYTF.

V and J are TRBV5-6 and TRBJ2-1, with D possibly being TRBD1 (6 bases). V lost 4 bases, J lost 4 bases, and 9 bases lay in between. The CDR3 extends over 13 amino acids. Germline assignment: CDR1 SGHDT and CDR2 YYEEEE. CDR3 bases: TGTGCCAGCAGCCCCGACAGGTACAATGAGCAGTTCTTC. Translated, it gives CASSPDRYNEQFF.

This clone was picked up one time. The chain links TRBV18 to TRBJ2-5; no clear D gene. The CDR3 spans 16 residues. Germline CDR1 KGHSH, CDR2 LQKENI. With 1 base removed from V and 1 base from J, the gap between germline ends came to 13 bases. The CDR3 DNA follows: TGTGCCAGCTCACCACTTATTTCAGGCGCCCAAGAGACCCAGTACTTC. It codes for CASSPLISGAQETQYF.

The chain couples TRBV11-2 to TRBJ2-7; D perhaps matches TRBD2 (6 bases). The CDR3 covers 15 residues. Germline V gene lookup returns CDR1 SGHAT and CDR2 FQNNGV. V shed 0 bases and J shed 0 bases, with 9 bases lying between them. CDR3 residues: CASSLDRGSSYEQYF. The CDR3, as DNA: TGTGCCAGCAGCTTAGATCGGGGGAGCTCCTACGAGCAGTACTTC.

J is TRBJ2-5 and V is TRBV19; 7 nucleotides agree with TRBD2. V shed 3 bases, J shed 5 bases, and the junction held 6 bases outside the gene matches. This CDR3 spans 14 amino acids. Per the germline V gene, CDR1 is LNHDA and CDR2 is SQIVND (reference sequence). The CDR3 coding sequence is TGTGCCAGTAGTATGGGCGGGAGAAGGGAGACCCAGTACTTC. Translation gives CASSMGGRRETQYF.

This clone came up once. The genes are TRBV28 and TRBJ2-4, with D possibly TRBD2 on 5 matching bases. Looked up from germline, CDR1 is MDHEN and CDR2 is SYDVKM. V lost 2 bases, J lost 0 bases, and 8 bases lay in between. The CDR3 totals 15 residues. The CDR3 DNA follows: TGTGCCAGCAGTTTAAACGGACTAGCCAAAAACATTCAGTACTTC. Its protein is CASSLNGLAKNIQYF.

V gene TRBV7-2 combines with J gene TRBJ1-4, with TRBD1 identical over 8 bases. The CDR3 consists of 19 residues. Germline lookup yields CDR1 SGHTA and CDR2 FQGNSA. J was trimmed by 0 bases and V by 3 bases; bases with no gene match: 12. CDR3 DNA sequence: TGTGCCAGCAGCTTCGTCCTCCGGGACAGGAACGCAACTAATGAAAAACTGTTTTTT. Encoded protein: CASSFVLRDRNATNEKLFF.

The J gene is TRBJ1-1, the V gene TRBV7-9; a weak D match, TRBD1 (6 bases). The CDR3 covers 15 residues. CDR1 is SEHNR, CDR2 FQNEAQ, per germline (reference sequence). V lost 5 bases, J lost 0 bases, and 13 bases lay in between. Here the CDR3 reads CASSEGQFMNTEAFF. DNA for the CDR3: TGTGCCAGCAGCGAAGGACAGTTCATGAACACTGAAGCTTTCTTT.

The chain couples TRBV3-1 (or the pseudogene TRBV3-2) to TRBJ1-4, with D unclear. Trimming left V 4 bases short and J 3 bases short, with 12 bases between. Germline V gene data show CDR1 as LGHDT and CDR2 as YNNKEL (reference sequence). CDR3 length: 15 amino acids. The CDR3 is CASSPPGLANEKLFF. DNA for the CDR3: TGTGCCAGCAGCCCTCCAGGTCTCGCTAATGAAAAACTGTTTTTT.

This clone occurred once. This chain uses TRBV5-1 with TRBJ1-4; TRBD1 might be the D (6 bases). This CDR3 is 14 amino acids long. Germline CDR1 is SGHRS and CDR2 is YFSETQ. Trimming shortened V by 1 base and J by 6 bases, and 10 bases separated the two germline ends. The CDR3 sequence: CASSLNRADEKLFF. CDR3 in DNA: TGCGCCAGCAGCTTGAACAGGGCGGATGAAAAACTGTTTTTT. Together with reference TRBV5-1 and TRBJ1-4, the CDR3 gives the full variable domain: KAGVTQTPRYLIKTRGQQVTLSCSPISGHRSVSWYQQTPGQGLQFLFEYFSETQRNKGNFPGRFSGRQFSNSRSEMNVSTLELGDSALYLCASSLNRADEKLFFGSGTQLSVL.

The chain has TRBV9 and TRBJ1-2, with a weak D call TRBD1 (6 bases). In germline, CDR1 is SGDLS, CDR2 YYNGEE. CDR3 size: 13 residues. Trimming removed 4 bases from V and 5 bases from J, with 12 bases in between. CDR3 DNA: TGTGCCAGCAGCCCCGACAGGCATTATGGCTACACCTTC. It specifies CASSPDRHYGYTF.

About this clone itself: Other DNA sequences of this sample code for an identical CDR3. CDR3 in DNA: TGTGCCAGCAGCCCCAGGACTAGCGGCTACGAGCAGTACTTC. This translates into CASSPRTSGYEQYF. This sequence joins TRBV9 and TRBJ2-7, with TRBD2 identical over 10 bases. Germline values: CDR1 SGDLS, CDR2 YYNGEE. This CDR3 spans 14 amino acids. The ends lost 4 bases at V and 3 bases at J; junction bases unmatched: 4. The full variable domain, in which reference TRBV9 and TRBJ2-7 provide the parts outside the CDR3, is DSGVTQTPKHLITATGQRVTLRCSPRSGDLSVYWYQQSLDQGLQFLIQYYNGEERAKGNILERFSAQQFPDLHSELNLSSLELGDSALYFCASSPRTSGYEQYFGPGTRLTVT.

The J gene is TRBJ2-7, the V gene TRBV7-6; D may be TRBD1 (6 bases). Germline V gene sequence: CDR1 SGHVS, CDR2 FNYEAQ. V was cut by 0 bases and J by 5 bases, with 17 bases left in between. The CDR3 spans 16 residues. This chain's CDR3 is CASSLAREGRGNEQYF. DNA of the CDR3: TGTGCCAGCAGCTTAGCGAGGGAAGGCAGGGGAAACGAGCAGTACTTC.

The chain carries TRBV19 and TRBJ2-1; 13 nucleotides match TRBD2. V shed 3 bases and J 10 bases; nucleotides not matched to a gene: 12. There are 17 residues in the CDR3. Germline CDR1 is LNHDA and CDR2 is SQIVND (reference sequence). CDR3 sequence: CASSIRRGLAGAPEQFF. As DNA, the CDR3 is TGTGCCAGTAGTATCAGGAGAGGACTAGCGGGGGCGCCGGAGCAGTTCTTC.

The chain carries TRBV7-9 and TRBJ1-6, with TRBD1 identical over 7 bases. The V and J ends lost 4 bases and 9 bases, in that order; junction bases with no gene match: 9. From germline, CDR1 is SEHNR and CDR2 FQNEAQ (reference sequence). The CDR3 runs to 15 residues. CDR3 DNA: TGTGCCAGCAGCTCCTCAAGGGGGCCTGGTTCACCCCTCCACTTT. It codes for CASSSSRGPGSPLHF.

The genes are TRBV9 and TRBJ2-1; possibly TRBD2 for D (5 bases). From germline, CDR1 is SGDLS and CDR2 YYNGEE. Trimming cost V 0 bases and J 12 bases, with 13 bases left between them. The CDR3 has 13 amino acids. CDR3 in DNA: TGTGCCAGCAGCGTAGGGGCGGGCGGTTTGCAGTTCTTC. Amino acid sequence: CASSVGAGGLQFF. The entire variable domain, with the rest obtained from reference TRBV9 and TRBJ2-1, is as follows: DSGVTQTPKHLITATGQRVTLRCSPRSGDLSVYWYQQSLDQGLQFLIQYYNGEERAKGNILERFSAQQFPDLHSELNLSSLELGDSALYFCASSVGAGGLQFFGPGTRLTVL.

The chain combines TRBV3-1 (or the pseudogene TRBV3-2) with TRBJ1-2, with a possible D match to TRBD1 (5 bases). The V end was cut by 5 bases, the J end by 4 bases, with 11 bases between. The germline V gene has CDR1 LGHDT and CDR2 YNNKEL (reference sequence). This CDR3 has 13 residues. This CDR3 is CASSGGHGYGYTF. In DNA, the CDR3 is TGTGCCAGCAGCGGCGGACATGGCTATGGCTACACCTTC.